What follows are 11 T cell receptor beta chains derived from one specimen sequenced in a study of Graves' ophthalmopathy and Graves' hyperthyroidism. Researchers took RNA transcripts and amplified TCR beta CDR3 regions from them. RT-PCR in the first round used HTBI primers; a second-round multiplex PCR followed. TCRdb called the multiplex PCR reads again in MiXCR, with one record for every CDR3 protein. Of 600,000 to 950,000 distinct CDR3 sequences listed, 40% are singletons. The sequenced sample consisted of peripheral blood. These TCRs come from an adult man with Graves' ophthalmopathy.

CDR3 residues: CASSKKLGTGAFF. The CDR3, as DNA: TGTGCCAGCAGCAAAAAACTCGGGACAGGGGCTTTCTTT. The chain is built from TRBV2 and TRBJ1-1, with 9 bases aligning to TRBD1. CDR1 is SNHLY, CDR2 FYNNEI, per germline. Trimming removed 6 bases from V and 11 bases from J; junction bases left unmatched: 10. CDR3 length equals 13 residues.

This clonotype occurred many times. The chain joins TRBV7-2 to TRBJ1-2, with no clear D. The CDR3 totals 13 residues. In germline, CDR1 is SGHTA, CDR2 FQGNSA. Trimming took 5 bases from V and 7 from J, leaving 14 bases between them. The CDR3 nucleotides are TGTGCCAGCAGCGAACAGCAAGGGTTTGGCTACACCTTC. Translated: CASSEQQGFGYTF.

As for this clonotype: The junction shows a germline mismatch at one end, possibly a read error. The chain combines TRBV7-9 with TRBJ2-7; D might be TRBD1 or TRBD2, each matching 5 bases. TRBJ2-5 matches the DNA end more closely, so the J call is doubtful. Germline values: CDR1 SEHNR, CDR2 FQNEAQ (reference sequence). The CDR3 totals 15 residues. The CDR3 here is CASSQEGRREETQYF. DNA for the CDR3: TGCGCCAGCAGCCAAGAGGGTCGCAGGGAGGAGACCCAGTACTTC.

The chain employs TRBV20-1 and TRBJ1-1, with TRBD1 matching over 7 bases. CDR1 and CDR2 (germline): DFQATT, SNEGSKA (reference sequence). This CDR3 spans 14 amino acids. Trimming cost V 0 bases and J 0 bases; bases outside gene matches: 1. The CDR3 loop is CSARDTGVNTEAFF. The CDR3 DNA reads TGCAGTGCTAGAGATACAGGGGTGAACACTGAAGCTTTCTTT.

This clonotype was seen many times. The chain uses TRBV2 and TRBJ2-7; tentatively, D is TRBD1 (6 bases). This CDR3 comprises 18 residues. Germline CDR1 SNHLY, CDR2 FYNNEI. Trimming removed 6 bases at V and 0 bases at J, with 24 bases between. The CDR3 is CASSRSPYQGLVSYEQYF. CDR3 bases: TGTGCCAGCAGCCGCAGCCCTTATCAGGGGCTGGTCTCCTACGAGCAGTACTTC. Variable domain in full (rest from reference TRBV2 and TRBJ2-7): EPEVTQTPSHQVTQMGQEVILRCVPISNHLYFYWYRQILGQKVEFLVSFYNNEISEKSEIFDDQFSVERPDGSNFTLKIRSTKLEDSAMYFCASSRSPYQGLVSYEQYFGPGTRLTVT.

This chain uses TRBV25-1 with TRBJ1-6; maybe TRBD1 (5 bases). Germline V gives CDR1 MGHDK, CDR2 SYGVNS. CDR3 size: 16 residues. V shed 5 bases and J shed 8 bases, with 19 bases lying between them. In DNA, the CDR3 is TGTGCCAGCAGTTACTCCCGAAGGGGCCGGGATTCACCCCTCCACTTT. Translated, it gives CASSYSRRGRDSPLHF.

Concerning this clonotype itself: Just one base apart from a much larger clone, this may be a read error. The V call is TRBV29-1, the J call TRBJ1-2; the D is unclear. Germline CDR1 and CDR2: SQVTM and ANQGSEA. V was clipped by 3 bases and J by 12 bases, with 20 bases between them. This CDR3 region has 13 residues. CDR3 coding DNA: TGCAGCGTTGAGCCGACCGGACCCCCGGGCCACACCTTC. Translated: CSVEPTGPPGHTF.

The chain's CDR3 is CSAKGPGAGEQYF. DNA for the CDR3: TGCAGCGCCAAAGGCCCGGGGGCGGGGGAGCAGTACTTC. This rearrangement joins TRBV29-1 to TRBJ2-7; D may correspond to TRBD1 or TRBD2 (6 bases each). The V and J ends lost 7 bases and 7 bases respectively, with 20 bases between them. CDR1 SQVTM and CDR2 ANQGSEA come from the germline V gene. This CDR3 comprises 13 residues.

As regards this clonotype: This may be a read error, as it is one base from a much larger clone. This rearrangement joins TRBV29-1 to TRBJ1-2; possibly TRBD1 for D (5 bases). The CDR3 is 13 residues long. Germline CDR1 is SQVTM and CDR2 is ANQGSEA. CDR3 nucleotides: TGCAGCGTTGATGAGGGACCTCCGGGAGGCTGCACCTTC. This translates into CSVDEGPPGGCTF.

V and J are TRBV29-1 and TRBJ2-7, with 11 bases matching TRBD1. Germline CDR1 reads SQVTM; CDR2 reads ANQGSEA. CDR3 length: 14 amino acids. V lost 8 bases to trimming and J lost 1 base; unmatched junction nucleotides: 7. In DNA form, the CDR3 reads TGCAGCCAACTAGGACAGGGGGCTTCCTACGAGCAGTACTTC. Encoded protein: CSQLGQGASYEQYF.

J is TRBJ1-2 and V is TRBV20-1; TRBD1 aligns across 10 bases. After removal of 6 bases from V and 8 bases from J, the junction contained 6 bases not matched to a gene. Per the germline V gene, CDR1 is DFQATT and CDR2 is SNEGSKA (reference sequence). The CDR3 has 12 residues. This CDR3 is CSAGDRGLGYTF. DNA for the CDR3: TGCAGTGCGGGGGACAGGGGTTTGGGCTACACCTTC.